The TCR beta chain under discussion was sequenced for a study of blood T cell repertoires in COVID-19. The CDR3 extends over 13 amino acids. Trimming cost V 11 bases and J 2 bases, with 13 bases left between them. Authors' analysis steps: Reference gene primer amplification gave estimated nucleated cell counts. Generated by immunoSEQ multiplex PCR, the TCRdb table keeps only in-frame clones and is missing some. That table is the source of V, J and clone size, and D and trimming were worked out from the DNA. The table has roughly 86,000 clones, around 87% seen once. Material for sequencing was peripheral blood. The TCR comes from a man in his forties with acute or convalescent COVID-19. This chain connects TRBV12-3 or TRBV12-4 to TRBJ1-3; TRBD1 might be the D (5 bases). The CDR3 nucleotides are TGTGCCTCTCGGCAGGACACTGGAAACACCATATATTTT. It encodes CASRQDTGNTIYF.